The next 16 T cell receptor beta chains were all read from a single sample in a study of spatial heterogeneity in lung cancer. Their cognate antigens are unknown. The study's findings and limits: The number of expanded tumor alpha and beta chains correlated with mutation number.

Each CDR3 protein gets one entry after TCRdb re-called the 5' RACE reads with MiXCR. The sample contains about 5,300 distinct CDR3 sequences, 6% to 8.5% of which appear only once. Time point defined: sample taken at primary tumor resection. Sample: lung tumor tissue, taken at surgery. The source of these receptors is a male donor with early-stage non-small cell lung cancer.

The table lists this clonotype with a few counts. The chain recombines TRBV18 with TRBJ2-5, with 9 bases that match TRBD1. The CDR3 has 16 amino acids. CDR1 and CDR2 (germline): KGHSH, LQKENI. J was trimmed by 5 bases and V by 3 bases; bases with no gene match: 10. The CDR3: CASSPGTGYSSETQYF. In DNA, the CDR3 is TGTGCCAGCTCACCCGGGACAGGGTATAGTTCGGAGACCCAGTACTTC.

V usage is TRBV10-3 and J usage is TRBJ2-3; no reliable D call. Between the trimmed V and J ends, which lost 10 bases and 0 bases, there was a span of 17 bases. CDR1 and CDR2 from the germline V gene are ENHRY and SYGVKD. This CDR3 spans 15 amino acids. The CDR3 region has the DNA TGTGCCACCTCCAACCCTCAGACTAGCACAGATACGCAGTATTTT. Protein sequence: CATSNPQTSTDTQYF.

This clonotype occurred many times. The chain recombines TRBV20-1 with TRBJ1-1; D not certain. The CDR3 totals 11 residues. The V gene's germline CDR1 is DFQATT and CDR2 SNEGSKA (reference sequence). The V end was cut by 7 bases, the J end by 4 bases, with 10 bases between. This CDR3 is CSVKAGTEAFF. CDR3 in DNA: TGCAGTGTTAAAGCGGGCACTGAAGCTTTCTTT.

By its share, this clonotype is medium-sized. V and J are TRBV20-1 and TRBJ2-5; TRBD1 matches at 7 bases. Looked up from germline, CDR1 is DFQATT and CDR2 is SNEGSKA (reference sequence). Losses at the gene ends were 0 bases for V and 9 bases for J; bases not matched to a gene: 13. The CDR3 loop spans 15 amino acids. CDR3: CSARDRGGNVLAQYF. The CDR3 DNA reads TGCAGTGCTAGAGATAGAGGGGGCAACGTTTTAGCCCAGTACTTC.

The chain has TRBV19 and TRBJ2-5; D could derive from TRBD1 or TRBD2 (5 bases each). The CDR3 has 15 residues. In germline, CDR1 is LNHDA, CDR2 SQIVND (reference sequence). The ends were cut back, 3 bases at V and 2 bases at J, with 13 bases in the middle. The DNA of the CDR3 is TGTGCCAGTAGTATCGGGGCGTCGAGGCAAGAGACCCAGTACTTC. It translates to CASSIGASRQETQYF.

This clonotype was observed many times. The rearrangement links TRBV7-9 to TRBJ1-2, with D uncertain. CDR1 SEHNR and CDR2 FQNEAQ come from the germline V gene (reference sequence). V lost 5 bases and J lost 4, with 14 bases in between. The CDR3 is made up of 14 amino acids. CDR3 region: CASSPDTVSYGYTF. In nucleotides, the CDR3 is TGTGCCAGCAGCCCAGACACTGTTTCCTATGGCTACACCTTC.

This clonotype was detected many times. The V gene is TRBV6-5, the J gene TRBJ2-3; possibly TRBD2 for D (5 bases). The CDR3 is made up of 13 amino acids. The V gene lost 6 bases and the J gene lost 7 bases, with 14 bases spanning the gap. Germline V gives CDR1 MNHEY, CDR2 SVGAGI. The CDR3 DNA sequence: TGTGCCAGCAGACCCTGGGGAGAGTATACGCAGTATTTT. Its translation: CASRPWGEYTQYF.

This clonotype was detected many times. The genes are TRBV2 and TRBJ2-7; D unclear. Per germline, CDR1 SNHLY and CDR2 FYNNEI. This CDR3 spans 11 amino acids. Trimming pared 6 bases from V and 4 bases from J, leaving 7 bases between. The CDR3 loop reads CASSPYYEQYF. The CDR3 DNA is TGTGCCAGCAGCCCTTATTACGAGCAGTACTTC.

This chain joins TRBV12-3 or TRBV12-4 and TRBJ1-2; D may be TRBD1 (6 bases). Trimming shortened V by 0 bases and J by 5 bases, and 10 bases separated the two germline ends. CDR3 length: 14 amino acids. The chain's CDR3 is CASSLAGGPYGYTF. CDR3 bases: TGTGCCAGCAGTTTAGCGGGGGGGCCTTATGGCTACACCTTC.

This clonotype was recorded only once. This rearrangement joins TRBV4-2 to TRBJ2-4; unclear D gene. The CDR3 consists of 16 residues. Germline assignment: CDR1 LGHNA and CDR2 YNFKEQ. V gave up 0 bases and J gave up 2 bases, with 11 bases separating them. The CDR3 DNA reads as TGTGCCAGCAGCCAAGATGTTTCTGGGACCAAAAACATTCAGTACTTC. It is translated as CASSQDVSGTKNIQYF.

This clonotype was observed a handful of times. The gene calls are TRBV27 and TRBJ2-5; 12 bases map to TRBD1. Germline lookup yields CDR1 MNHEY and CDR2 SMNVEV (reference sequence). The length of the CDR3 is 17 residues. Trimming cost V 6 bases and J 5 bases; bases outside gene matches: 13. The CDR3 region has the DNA TGTGCCAGCAGACAGAGAATAGGGACAGGGGGCGTTGAGACCCAGTACTTC. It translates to CASRQRIGTGGVETQYF.

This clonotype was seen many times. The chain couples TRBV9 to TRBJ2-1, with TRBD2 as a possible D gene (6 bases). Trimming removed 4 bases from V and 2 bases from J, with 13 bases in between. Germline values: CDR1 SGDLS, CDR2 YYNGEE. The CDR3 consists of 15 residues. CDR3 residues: CASSPAASAYNEQFF. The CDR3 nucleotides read TGTGCCAGCAGCCCCGCCGCTAGCGCCTACAATGAGCAGTTCTTC.

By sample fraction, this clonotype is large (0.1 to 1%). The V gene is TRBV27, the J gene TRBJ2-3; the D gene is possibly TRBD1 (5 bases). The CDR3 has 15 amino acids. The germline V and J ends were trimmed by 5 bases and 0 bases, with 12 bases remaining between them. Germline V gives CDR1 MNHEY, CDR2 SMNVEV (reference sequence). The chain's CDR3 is CASSATVSSTDTQYF. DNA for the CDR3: TGTGCCAGCAGTGCGACAGTCTCTAGCACAGATACGCAGTATTTT.

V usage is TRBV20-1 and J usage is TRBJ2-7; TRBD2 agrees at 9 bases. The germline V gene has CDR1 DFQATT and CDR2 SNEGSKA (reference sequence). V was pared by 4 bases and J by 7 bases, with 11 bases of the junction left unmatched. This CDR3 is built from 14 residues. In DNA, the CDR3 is TGCAGTGCTACGGGACTAGCCCTAGGTTGGGAGCAGTACTTC. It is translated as CSATGLALGWEQYF.

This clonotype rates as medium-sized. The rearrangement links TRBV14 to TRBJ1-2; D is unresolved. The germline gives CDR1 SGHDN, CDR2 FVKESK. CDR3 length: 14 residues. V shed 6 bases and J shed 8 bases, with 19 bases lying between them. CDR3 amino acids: CASRPRGGFNGYTF. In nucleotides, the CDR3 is TGTGCCAGCAGGCCTCGTGGCGGCTTCAACGGCTACACCTTC.

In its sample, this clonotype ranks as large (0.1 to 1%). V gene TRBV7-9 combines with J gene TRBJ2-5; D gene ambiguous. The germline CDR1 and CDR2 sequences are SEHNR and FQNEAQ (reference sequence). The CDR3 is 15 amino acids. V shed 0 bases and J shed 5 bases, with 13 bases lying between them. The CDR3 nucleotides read TGTGCCAGCAGCTTAGCGGTATCTGGCGGCGAGACCCAGTACTTC. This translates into CASSLAVSGGETQYF. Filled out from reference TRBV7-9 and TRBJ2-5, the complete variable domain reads DTGVSQNPRHKITKRGQNVTFRCDPISEHNRLYWYRQTLGQGPEFLTYFQNEAQLEKSRLLSDRFSAERPKGSFSTLEIQRTEQGDSAMYLCASSLAVSGGETQYFGPGTRLLVL.